This TCR beta chain was identified during a study of cytomegalovirus exposure and HLA in healthy donors. The overall study: Caucasian-associated ancestry cluster membership applied to about four fifths of several hundred genotyped donors.

Germline values: CDR1 SGHRS, CDR2 YFSETQ. Between the trimmed V and J ends, which lost 0 bases and 3 bases, there was a span of 12 bases. This CDR3 is 15 amino acids long. Use of 60 Vbeta and 13 Jbeta primers characterized the PCR. Assay used: immunoSEQ multiplex PCR; TCRdb lists only in-frame clones, some missing. This table has 80,000 or so clones, 74% appearing once. The sample comprised PBMCs. The clonotype originates from a man aged 25-45 years in good health and CMV-seropositive. V is TRBV5-1 and J is TRBJ2-5; a weak D match, TRBD1 (6 bases). The CDR3 DNA follows: TGCGCCAGCAGCTTGGCCACTAACAGGGAAGAGACCCAGTACTTC. Translating it yields CASSLATNREETQYF.